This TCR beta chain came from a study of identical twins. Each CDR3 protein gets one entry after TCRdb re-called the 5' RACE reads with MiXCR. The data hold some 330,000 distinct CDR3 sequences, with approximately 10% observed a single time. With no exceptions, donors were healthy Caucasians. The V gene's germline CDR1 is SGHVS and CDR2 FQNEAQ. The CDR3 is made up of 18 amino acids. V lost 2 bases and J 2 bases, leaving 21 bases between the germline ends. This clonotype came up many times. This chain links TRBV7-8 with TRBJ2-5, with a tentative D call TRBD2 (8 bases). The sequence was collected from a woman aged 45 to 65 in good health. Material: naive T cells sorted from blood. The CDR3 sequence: CASSLRTGGTDQQETQYF. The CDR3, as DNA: TGTGCCAGCAGCTTACGCACGGGAGGGACAGATCAACAAGAGACCCAGTACTTC.